This TCR beta chain was profiled in a study of cytomegalovirus exposure and HLA in healthy donors (dated by TCRdb to the late 2010s). A note on the overall study: In an earlier analysis of some 550 of the donors, 276 Gb of sequence data and 90 million to 120 million unique TCR beta sequences from about 179 million T cells were reported. Because of strong linkage in the cohort, roughly five DR-DQ haplotypes were treated as single units for association and clustering. An early release that covered more than 550 HLA-typed donors contained 300 to 350 gigabases of sequencing data and about 93 million unique TCR sequences. All discovery cohort repertoires had been generated on a single sequencing platform. An earlier analysis of 500 to 650 of the donors applied high-throughput TCR beta sequencing to assess whether each TCR beta V gene segment acted as functional or pseudogenic. Genome-wide SNP genotypes for about 65% of the roughly 670 donors were used in a later genetic analysis, which treated that subset as a discovery cohort. The study was designed to test whether signatures of past pathogen exposure could be identified by cataloging public T cell receptors. HLA typing covered class I and class II loci at four-digit resolution. Among the roughly 380 genotyped donors, around 81% belonged to the genetic ancestry cluster associated with self-reported Caucasian donors. The study used immunosequencing to profile the T cell repertoires of 666 subjects and linked those repertoires to cytomegalovirus serostatus. Among a few hundred genotyped donors of the cohort, an average of approximately 230,000 unique TCR beta nucleotide sequences were sequenced per donor, 15% to 20% of them non-productive. To study patterns of TCR occurrence, a later analysis re-analyzed previously published TCR beta repertoires from hundreds of donors and added high-resolution HLA genotyping. In the later analysis, no new phenotypic data were used to find candidate immune exposures; instead, reliance was placed on TCR beta sequences and their occurrence across donors. Typing coverage varied by locus: roughly 620-640 donors for A, B, C, DRB1 and DQB1; approximately 500 for DQA1; about 590 for DPA1; 400 to 480 for DPB1. Alongside the repertoire data, information on donor age, sex, ethnicity and CMV serostatus was compiled. To predict cytomegalovirus infection status, the study combined high-throughput TCR immunosequencing, statistical association of individual TCRs with disease status, and machine learning. Along with the roughly 700-subject first cohort, a separate validation cohort of over a hundred different subjects was used. Overall results and qualifications from the work: Specific HLA alleles were associated with 15,000 to 20,000 TCR beta sequences at a false discovery rate of 0.05 in a later analysis. According to a later analysis, most CMV-associated TCR beta chains appeared to be HLA-restricted, and the HLA associations seemed to be driven largely by CMV exposure. In vitro tests confirmed that three of the cytomegalovirus-associated TCR beta chains recognize cytomegalovirus antigens. Correlated functional status among segregating V segments might be attributable to linkage disequilibrium, but an unknown experimental factor could not be ruled out. A later analysis found that HLA-associated TCR beta chains were more clonally expanded and had lower generation probabilities than equally common non-associated chains. In the study, 164 TCR beta chains were listed as associated with cytomegalovirus. Presence/absence analyses assumed roughly uniform sequencing depth across donors, an assumption that may not hold. This cohort had only TCR beta chains sequenced, and the lack of alpha or paired-chain data limited which features could be detected. In a later analysis, the rate of TCR association differed among HLA loci, with DRB1 alleles having the most associated TCRs and HLA-C alleles having the fewest. V-gene and J-gene trimming of TCR beta chains was associated with a missense DCLRE1C variant in a later genetic analysis, and the association was replicated in an independent cohort. While some public TCRs were present in many individuals, most TCR sequences turned up only very rarely across donors. The earlier analysis of 587 of the donors excluded approximately 17 rarely observed V segments, including chromosome 9 orphons, because counts were too low. Broadly in line with IMGT annotations, most TCR beta V segments showed up in productive rearrangements about 87% or about 30% of the time in an earlier analysis of around 550 of the donors. A group of highly shared sequence variants was considered likely to be a technical artifact of the sequencing pipeline. A further reported finding was that TCR beta sequences accurately predicted the HLA-A and HLA-B alleles for most subjects in the first cohort. A later analysis reported that several top co-occurrence clusters appeared linked to parvovirus B19, influenza, CMV and Epstein-Barr virus. Strong co-occurrence of HLA alleles, especially DR and DQ, made assigning TCR associations to individual alleles difficult. Immune exposure information for the cohort was limited to CMV serostatus. HLA typing was unavailable for some donors at each locus, so association tests used only the typed subset. Compared with the 666-donor mean, donors in an Asian-associated ancestry cluster had fewer N-insertions in productive TCRs, according to a later genetic analysis. According to the authors, the approach could potentially be generalized to other disease states and immunological phenotypes. The classifier was reported to diagnose cytomegalovirus status with high specificity and sensitivity in both the original cohort and the validation cohort.

The cohort comprised approximately 700 healthy bone marrow donors. Cohort members were all nominally healthy when sampled, although unrecorded immune exposures were likely present. The donor was CMV seronegative and belonged to the group of over 350 seronegative cohort members. A peripheral blood sample was collected from each donor, and TCR beta sequencing was performed on peripheral blood mononuclear cells. Genomic DNA extraction from the blood cell samples was performed with the Qiagen DNeasy Blood Extraction Kit. Regarding this clone: Its cognate antigen has yet to be identified. Within one base of it there is no much larger clone, and no base qualities were kept.

The method was the immunoSEQ multiplex PCR assay. For the multiplex PCR, a mixture combining 60 forward primers for TCR Vbeta segments and 13 reverse primers for TCR Jbeta segments was used. A multiplex PCR assay on genomic DNA amplified the CDR3 region of rearranged TCR beta genes. On the Illumina HiSeq System, the amplified TCR beta libraries were sequenced as 87-base-pair reads. As for the original processing: A later analysis tallied tens of millions of unique TCR beta chains across the 640 or so repertoires, and around 10 million of those chains were shared by two or more donors. Raw reads were error-corrected and collapsed into unique sequences by a nearest-neighbor algorithm in which closely related sequences were merged to remove PCR and sequencing errors. CDR3 sequences were aligned to IMGT reference sequences to assign V, D and J gene segments. For a sequence to be retained, a match of at least six nucleotides was required to both a V gene segment and a J gene segment. Rearrangements were classified as productive when the CDR3 lacked stop codons and remained in frame with V and J, and all other rearrangements were classified as non-productive. CDR3 was defined according to IMGT convention as the region running from the second conserved V-encoded cysteine to the conserved J-encoded phenylalanine. The earlier analysis of more than 450 of the donors excluded sequences that lacked an unambiguous match to a single V gene segment. An earlier analysis of over 450 of the donors classified V segments as functional when productive rearrangements were above 56.7% and as segregating when the standard deviation between donors was above 5%. A statistical classification framework was built to diagnose cytomegalovirus status from the catalog of TCR beta chain sequences. In a later analysis, V and J genes were assigned by comparing TCR nucleotide sequences against IMGT/GENE-DB human TR gene sequences. The TCRdist pipeline was used in a later analysis to assign CDR3 sequences and most-parsimonious VDJ recombination scenarios. In a later analysis, each TCR beta chain was defined by its CDR3 amino acid sequence together with its V-gene family, and reads lacking a unique V-gene family were excluded. In a later analysis, a few hundred highly shared, low-generation-probability nucleotide sequences were removed to address suspected cross-contamination and a sequencing artifact. For each public chain, a later analysis derived a clonal expansion index from normalized ranks of inferred template counts within each repertoire. In a later analysis, generation probabilities were computed using a VDJ recombination model fitted to out-of-frame rearrangements, and the results were checked against IGoR. In a later analysis, hypergeometric tests were used to score TCR-TCR, TCR-HLA and TCR-CMV co-occurrence, with a repertoire-size bias correction applied to TCR pairs. A later analysis estimated false discovery rates by permuting HLA or CMV assignments 20 times. A later analysis grouped co-occurring TCRs with DBSCAN, adding TCRdist sequence similarity when clustering within HLA-allele-positive subsets. For co-occurrence clustering, repertoires with fewer than 30,000 or more than 120,000 public chains were excluded, along with a handful of repertoires with anomalous nucleotide sharing. The source is immuneACCESS, and TCRdb retained only in-frame sequences with V and J called. Part of the clones is not carried over; for the studies checked, unresolved V genes explain less than half of this, and the remainder is unexplained. That table supplies the V and J calls and clone size; D and trimming were determined from the DNA. The sample table contains 130,000 or so clones; only one count was recorded for 75% to 90% of them. The ten largest make up about 1.6% of the sample.

The specimen sequenced was PBMCs. The sequence derives from a man aged 35 to 55 in good health and CMV-seronegative.

The DNA is as follows: TGTGCCACCAGCAGAGATTATAGCATCTCCTACGAGCAGTACTTC. This is translated as CATSRDYSISYEQYF. Recombination joined TRBV15 with TRBJ2-7, with an unclear D gene assignment. CDR1 LNHNV and CDR2 YYDKDF are derived from the germline V gene (reference sequence). The CDR3 numbers 15 residues from cysteine through phenylalanine. The kept DNA is CDR3 alone, 45 bases in frame from the first base. Relative to germline, V is 0 bases shorter and J is 0 bases shorter, with 9 bases between their ends.